The clone carrying this T cell receptor (beta chain) was seen many times. The entry originates in a study of regulatory T cells in long-lasting Graves disease. Arm-PCR of CDR3 regions with iRepertoire HTBI primers generated TCR beta libraries. One entry per CDR3 protein results from TCRdb running MiXCR on the multiplex PCR reads. Of 620,000 or so distinct CDR3 sequences in the sample, roughly 15% were seen once. The time point was: newly diagnosed GD, antithyroid drugs for less than 3 months. RNA extracted from PBMCs served as the sequencing template. This same sample was also part of a study on T cells in Graves' hyperthyroidism and ophthalmopathy. From that second work: Patients were aged 18 to 65, had disease duration under 2 months, and had newly diagnosed hyperthyroidism.

The specimen was peripheral blood mononuclear cells (PBMCs), collected at new diagnosis, from a patient treated with antithyroid drugs. The clonotype comes from a woman between 25 and 40 years old with Graves disease.

The CDR3 loop is CAIRIRENTEAFF. CDR3 bases: TGTGCCATCAGGATTAGAGAGAACACTGAAGCTTTCTTT. The chain joins TRBV10-3 to TRBJ1-1; D not certain. Germline CDR1 and CDR2: ENHRY and SYGVKD. The CDR3 spans 13 residues. V was trimmed by 6 bases and J by 1 base, leaving 9 bases between them.